These 26 T cell receptor beta chains were all obtained from the same sample, sequenced in a study of blood T cell repertoires in COVID-19 (dated by TCRdb to between 2020 and 2021). Library prep was done by the immunoSEQ multiplex PCR assay. TCRdb retrieved this table from immuneACCESS and kept in-frame rearrangements only. Not all clones are present; in checked studies, unresolved V genes account for under half, and no reason is known for the remainder. Across this sample there are 75,000 to 100,000 clones, with approximately 87% seen only once. The top ten hold 7.4% of the sample. Sequencing was carried out using peripheral blood. Source of these receptors: a human donor with acute or convalescent COVID-19. The donor label of this sample is uncertain.

The chain combines TRBV7-9 with TRBJ1-1; D may be TRBD1 (5 bases). Germline V lookup: CDR1 SEHNR, CDR2 FQNEAQ (reference sequence). Trimming pared 1 base from V and 3 bases from J, leaving 21 bases between. CDR3 size: 18 residues. The CDR3 region has the DNA TGTGCCAGCAGCTTAGGTGTAAGACGGGCCACAGGACACACTGAAGCTTTCTTT. It yields the protein CASSLGVRRATGHTEAFF.

V usage is TRBV24-1 and J usage is TRBJ2-3; 10 nucleotides agree with TRBD1. The CDR3 runs 18 residues. The germline V gene encodes CDR1 KGHDR and CDR2 SFDVKD. The J segment lost 4 bases and the V segment lost 6 bases, leaving 15 bases of the junction unmatched. CDR3 sequence (DNA): TGTGCCACCAGTCAACATGTTGGGACAGGGGTAAATGCAGATACGCAGTATTTT. Translated: CATSQHVGTGVNADTQYF.

This clone was detected only a few times. The chain links TRBV6-5 to TRBJ1-2; 7 bases line up with TRBD1. From germline, CDR1 is MNHEY and CDR2 SVGAGI. This CDR3 spans 15 amino acids. J was trimmed by 5 bases and V by 4 bases; bases with no gene match: 10. CDR3 region: CASSSPGQNLYGYTF. CDR3 sequence (DNA): TGTGCCAGCAGTTCCCCGGGACAGAACCTTTATGGCTACACCTTC.

J is TRBJ2-7 and V is TRBV7-2, with 9 bases aligning to TRBD2. V was pared by 1 base and J by 4 bases, with 8 bases of the junction left unmatched. The CDR3 extends over 16 amino acids. Germline CDR1 SGHTA, CDR2 FQGNSA. The CDR3 nucleotides read TGTGCCAGCAGCTTAGTGGGGACTAGCATAGGGTACGAGCAGTACTTC. It encodes CASSLVGTSIGYEQYF.

The rearrangement links TRBV10-2 to TRBJ2-3, with 10 nucleotides matching TRBD2. Germline CDR1 and CDR2: WSHSY and SAAADI. The CDR3 covers 19 residues. Trimming at V came to 2 bases and at J to 2 bases, leaving 13 bases not matched to a gene. CDR3 loop: CASSEGRNLGLASTDTQYF. In nucleotides, the CDR3 is TGCGCCAGCAGTGAGGGGAGGAATCTGGGACTAGCGTCCACAGATACGCAGTATTTT.

Notes on this clone: Other DNA variants within this sample encode the same CDR3. The rearrangement uses TRBV11-2 and TRBJ2-5; D is ambiguous. CDR1 SGHAT and CDR2 FQNNGV come from the germline V gene. The CDR3 loop spans 13 amino acids. V was pared by 1 base and J by 2 bases, with 5 bases between. The CDR3 bases are TGTGCCAGCAGCTTAGGACTGCAAGAGACCCAGTACTTC. It is translated as CASSLGLQETQYF.

V usage is TRBV6-1 and J usage is TRBJ1-4, with 10 bases matching TRBD1. From germline, CDR1 is MNHNS and CDR2 SASEGT. The CDR3 totals 16 residues. Unmatched junction bases numbered 7, after V lost 3 bases and J lost 6 bases. This chain's CDR3 is CASSDPRTGGYEKLFF. CDR3 nucleotides: TGTGCCAGCAGTGACCCTCGGACAGGGGGATATGAAAAACTGTTTTTT.

The chain recombines TRBV6-5 with TRBJ1-5; 8 nucleotides match TRBD1. From germline, CDR1 is MNHEY and CDR2 SVGAGI. V lost 8 bases to trimming and J lost 4 bases; unmatched junction nucleotides: 10. The CDR3 has 15 amino acids. CDR3 bases: TGTGCCAGCCGGGCACAGGGGGTTTTGAATCAGCCCCAGCATTTT. Amino acid sequence: CASRAQGVLNQPQHF.

The count of this clone is one. The chain employs TRBV5-1 and TRBJ2-3; TRBD2 matches at 14 bases. The germline V gene encodes CDR1 SGHRS and CDR2 YFSETQ. This CDR3 spans 17 amino acids. The J segment lost 0 bases and the V segment lost 5 bases, leaving 5 bases of the junction unmatched. CDR3 residues: CASSWTSGGTSTDTQYF. DNA of the CDR3: TGCGCCAGCAGTTGGACTAGCGGGGGGACTAGCACAGATACGCAGTATTTT.

This clone was counted once. The chain links TRBV5-1 to TRBJ2-3, with TRBD2 matching over 8 bases. Germline V gives CDR1 SGHRS, CDR2 YFSETQ. The V segment lost 4 bases and the J segment 2 bases; nucleotides outside the gene matches: 6. This CDR3 has 15 amino acids. The CDR3 bases are TGCGCCAGCAGCCCCGGGACTAGTATCACAGATACGCAGTATTTT. It is translated as CASSPGTSITDTQYF.

V is TRBV4-1 and J is TRBJ1-1; D remains ambiguous. V shed 4 bases and J shed 5 bases, with 8 bases lying between them. The CDR3 runs to 12 residues. The germline V gene has CDR1 MGHRA and CDR2 YSYEKL. The CDR3 spells CASSPPGTEAFF. The CDR3 coding sequence is TGCGCCAGCAGCCCTCCCGGGACTGAAGCTTTCTTT.

In DNA form, the CDR3 reads TGCGCCAGCAGCCAAGTGCCGGGATTCACGGCGGAGACCCAGTACTTC. This gives the protein CASSQVPGFTAETQYF. V and J are TRBV4-3 and TRBJ2-5; D might be TRBD2 (5 bases). Germline values: CDR1 LGHNA, CDR2 YSLEER. Trimming cost V 1 base and J 5 bases, with 17 bases left between them. The CDR3 has 16 residues.

The CDR3 nucleotides are TGTGCCAGCAGTTTTCCAGGGGAGGGCTATGGCTACACCTTC. Encoded protein: CASSFPGEGYGYTF. The chain recombines TRBV28 with TRBJ1-2; TRBD1 might be the D (6 bases). The CDR3 has 14 residues. Germline V CDR1 and CDR2: MDHEN, SYDVKM. Deletions cut 3 bases from V and 4 bases from J, with 12 bases between.

The chain couples TRBV18 to TRBJ2-1; TRBD1 matches at 9 bases. Germline V gene data show CDR1 as KGHSH and CDR2 as LQKENI. The CDR3 has 14 residues. V gave up 3 bases and J gave up 8 bases; unmatched junction bases: 5. The CDR3 region is CASSPTGGAYEQFF. The CDR3 DNA reads as TGTGCCAGCTCACCGACAGGGGGGGCGTATGAGCAGTTCTTC.

The rearrangement uses TRBV9 and TRBJ2-1; the D gene is possibly TRBD2 (6 bases). Germline V gene sequence: CDR1 SGDLS, CDR2 YYNGEE. The CDR3 is made up of 15 amino acids. V was trimmed by 0 bases and J by 6 bases, leaving 13 bases between them. In DNA form, the CDR3 reads TGTGCCAGCAGCGTAGCCACGAACGGGGGCAATGAGCAGTTCTTC. Translation gives CASSVATNGGNEQFF.

In this sample, this clone turned up a few times. V usage is TRBV5-4 and J usage is TRBJ2-5, with D perhaps matching TRBD2 (5 bases). The CDR3 runs to 14 residues. Deletions cut 0 bases from V and 3 bases from J, with 9 bases between. In germline, CDR1 is SGHNT, CDR2 YYREEE (reference sequence). The CDR3 DNA follows: TGTGCCAGCAGCTTGGGGACTCGAAAAGAGACCCAGTACTTC. It codes for CASSLGTRKETQYF.

The count of this clone is one. The chain has TRBV5-1 and TRBJ2-7; perhaps TRBD1 as D (6 bases). CDR1 SGHRS and CDR2 YFSETQ come from the germline V gene. The CDR3 sequence is 14 residues long. Trimming took 1 base from V and 5 from J, leaving 13 bases between them. Here the CDR3 reads CASSLSRPGDEQYF. In DNA form, the CDR3 reads TGCGCCAGCAGCTTGAGTCGACCAGGGGACGAGCAGTACTTC.

This clone was detected only once. The rearrangement uses TRBV1 and TRBJ2-6; the D call of TRBD2 is as the table states it, not checked on the DNA. TRBV1 is marked as a pseudogene. The CDR3 covers 18 residues. The CDR3 region is CTSSPISARLSGANVLTF. In nucleotides, the CDR3 is TGCACCAGCAGCCCGATTTCGGCTAGGCTCTCTGGGGCCAACGTCCTGACTTTC.

V gene TRBV28 combines with J gene TRBJ2-4; weak D call: TRBD2 (6 bases). This CDR3 has 16 residues. Trimming took off 4 bases at V and 3 bases at J, with 16 bases between the two ends. CDR1 and CDR2 from the germline V gene are MDHEN and SYDVKM. CDR3 DNA: TGTGCCAGCAGTTCCTGGGGGGAAATTGGCAAAAACATTCAGTACTTC. Translating it yields CASSSWGEIGKNIQYF.

This clone was detected only once. V is TRBV28 and J is TRBJ1-2; 8 bases are shared with TRBD1. Trimming at V came to 3 bases and at J to 7 bases, leaving 10 bases not matched to a gene. There are 15 residues in the CDR3. The V gene's germline CDR1 is MDHEN and CDR2 SYDVKM. The CDR3 loop reads CASSFLVSGGSGYTF. In DNA, the CDR3 is TGTGCCAGCAGTTTCCTCGTCTCAGGGGGCAGTGGCTACACCTTC.

V and J are TRBV28 and TRBJ1-1; D gene ambiguous. In germline, CDR1 is MDHEN, CDR2 SYDVKM. The ends were cut back, 8 bases at V and 7 bases at J, with 11 bases in the middle. This CDR3 spans 11 amino acids. The CDR3 reads CASLGRGEAFF. CDR3 sequence (DNA): TGTGCCAGCCTCGGGCGGGGTGAAGCTTTCTTT.

Here the CDR3 reads CASSQQGMTNSPLHF. Written as DNA, the CDR3 is TGTGCCAGCAGTCAACAGGGAATGACTAATTCACCCCTCCACTTT. The V gene is TRBV6-5, the J gene TRBJ1-6; D is perhaps TRBD1 (6 bases). V lost 5 bases and J lost 6, with 14 bases in between. Germline-derived CDR1 and CDR2 are MNHEY and SVGAGI. This CDR3 contains 15 residues.

The chain employs TRBV4-1 and TRBJ1-4, with TRBD1 matching 9 bases. CDR1 is MGHRA and CDR2 is YSYEKL in the germline V gene. The CDR3 spans 14 residues. Trimming removed 3 bases from V and 7 bases from J; junction bases left unmatched: 3. The DNA of the CDR3 is TGCGCCAGCAGCCAGGGACAGGGAAGTGAAAAACTGTTTTTT. Its translation: CASSQGQGSEKLFF.

The CDR3 reads CASSQERLSSILNTEAFF. CDR3 coding DNA: TGTGCCAGCAGCCAAGAGAGACTCAGCAGTATCTTGAACACTGAAGCTTTCTTT. V is TRBV14 and J is TRBJ1-1; no clear D gene. This CDR3 has 18 residues. Deletions cut 0 bases from V and 0 bases from J, with 17 bases between. Looked up from germline, CDR1 is SGHDN and CDR2 is FVKESK.

The chain employs TRBV5-4 and TRBJ2-5; 12 nucleotides match TRBD2. The germline V gene encodes CDR1 SGHNT and CDR2 YYREEE (reference sequence). The CDR3 has 17 residues. The trim removed 4 bases at V and 5 bases at J, leaving 12 bases unmatched. The CDR3 DNA follows: TGTGCCAGCAGCGCCCGTTCTAGCGGGGGGGGGAGGGAGACCCAGTACTTC. Its protein is CASSARSSGGGRETQYF.

The chain combines TRBV4-3 with TRBJ1-6; TRBD1 aligns across 7 bases. With 4 bases clipped from V and 7 bases from J, the junction kept 4 bases outside the gene matches. The germline V gene encodes CDR1 LGHNA and CDR2 YSLEER. The CDR3 runs to 14 residues. The CDR3 region has the DNA TGCGCCAGCAGCCGGACAGGTGGAAATTCACCCCTCCACTTT. Translation: CASSRTGGNSPLHF.